This record covers a single TCR beta chain. This entry comes from a study of blood T cell repertoires in COVID-19. Overall study: Some COVID-19 samples were acute and others convalescent; all came from the United States, Italy and Spain. Sources were T cells, B-cell-depleted T cells, or PBMCs; the material itself was cDNA or gDNA.

This table comes from immunoSEQ multiplex PCR, and its TCRdb copy is limited to in-frame clones, with some not included. Among 52,000 or so clones listed, approximately 86% were seen once. The V gene lost 5 bases and the J gene lost 5 bases, with 13 bases spanning the gap. This CDR3 is built from 14 residues. Germline V lookup: CDR1 MNHEY, CDR2 SVGAGI. The sequence came from a woman in her 70s with active COVID-19. This chain joins TRBV6-5 and TRBJ1-5; unclear D gene. The sample taken for sequencing was peripheral blood. CDR3 amino acids: CASSLEADDQPQHF. CDR3 coding DNA: TGTGCCAGCAGTCTCGAGGCTGACGATCAGCCCCAGCATTTT.